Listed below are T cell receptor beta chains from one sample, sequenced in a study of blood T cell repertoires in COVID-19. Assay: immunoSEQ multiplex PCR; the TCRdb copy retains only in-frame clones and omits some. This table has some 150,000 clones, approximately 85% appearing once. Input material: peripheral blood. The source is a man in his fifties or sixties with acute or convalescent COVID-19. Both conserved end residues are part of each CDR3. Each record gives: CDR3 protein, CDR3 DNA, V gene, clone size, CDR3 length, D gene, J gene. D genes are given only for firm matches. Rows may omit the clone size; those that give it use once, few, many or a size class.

CDR3 protein: CASSKARDRGPYGYTF
CDR3 DNA: TGTGCCAGCAGCAAAGCGCGGGACAGGGGACCCTATGGCTACACCTTC
V gene: TRBV21-1
clone size: few
CDR3 length: 16
D gene: -
J gene: TRBJ1-2

CDR3 protein: CASTPDSPEAFF
CDR3 DNA: TGTGCCAGCACTCCGGACAGTCCTGAAGCTTTCTTT
V gene: TRBV28
clone size: -
CDR3 length: 12
D gene: -
J gene: TRBJ1-1

CDR3 protein: CASSLAGTYEQYF
CDR3 DNA: TGTGCCAGCAGCTTGGCGGGGACCTACGAGCAGTACTTC
V gene: TRBV12-3/TRBV12-4
clone size: -
CDR3 length: 13
D gene: -
J gene: TRBJ2-7

CDR3 protein: CASSWGPTGSYEQYF
CDR3 DNA: TGTGCCAGCAGCTGGGGTCCGACAGGATCCTACGAGCAGTACTTC
V gene: TRBV5-5
clone size: -
CDR3 length: 15
D gene: -
J gene: TRBJ2-7

CDR3 protein: CATSDPRVGTQYF
CDR3 DNA: TGTGCCACCAGTGACCCGAGGGTCGGCACCCAGTACTTC
V gene: TRBV24-1
clone size: -
CDR3 length: 13
D gene: -
J gene: TRBJ2-5

CDR3 protein: CASSLFSPSGTEAFF
CDR3 DNA: TGTGCCAGCAGCTTATTTAGCCCGTCGGGCACTGAAGCTTTCTTT
V gene: TRBV13
clone size: -
CDR3 length: 15
D gene: -
J gene: TRBJ1-1

CDR3 protein: CASRLTGSPNSPLHF
CDR3 DNA: TGTGCCAGCAGGTTAACAGGGAGCCCTAATTCACCCCTCCACTTT
V gene: TRBV27
clone size: -
CDR3 length: 15
D gene: -
J gene: TRBJ1-6

CDR3 protein: CASRILDRGPYEQYF
CDR3 DNA: TGTGCCAGCAGGATCCTGGACAGGGGACCCTACGAGCAGTACTTC
V gene: TRBV7-3
clone size: -
CDR3 length: 15
D gene: TRBD1
J gene: TRBJ2-7

CDR3 protein: CASREGSGGELFF
CDR3 DNA: TGTGCCAGCAGGGAGGGGAGTGGCGGGGAGCTGTTTTTT
V gene: TRBV28
clone size: -
CDR3 length: 13
D gene: -
J gene: TRBJ2-2

CDR3 protein: CASSGRASTDTQYF
CDR3 DNA: TGTGCCAGCAGCGGGCGGGCTTCCACAGATACGCAGTATTTT
V gene: TRBV9
clone size: -
CDR3 length: 14
D gene: -
J gene: TRBJ2-3

CDR3 protein: CASSESGREKLFF
CDR3 DNA: TGTGCCAGCAGTGAGTCAGGGCGTGAAAAACTGTTTTTT
V gene: TRBV6-1
clone size: -
CDR3 length: 13
D gene: -
J gene: TRBJ1-4

CDR3 protein: CAISASDTEAFF
CDR3 DNA: TGTGCCATCAGTGCTTCGGACACTGAAGCTTTCTTT
V gene: TRBV10-3
clone size: -
CDR3 length: 12
D gene: -
J gene: TRBJ1-1

CDR3 protein: CASSEYSGGSTEAFF
CDR3 DNA: TGCGCCAGCAGTGAGTATTCAGGGGGTAGTACTGAAGCTTTCTTT
V gene: TRBV10-2
clone size: -
CDR3 length: 15
D gene: TRBD1
J gene: TRBJ1-1

CDR3 protein: CASSSTGNTIYF
CDR3 DNA: TGTGCCAGCAGCTCTACTGGAAACACCATATATTTT
V gene: TRBV9
clone size: few
CDR3 length: 12
D gene: -
J gene: TRBJ1-3

CDR3 protein: CASGLVLLGQGGNSNQPQHF
CDR3 DNA: TGTGCTAGTGGTTTGGTACTCCTCGGACAGGGAGGGAATAGCAATCAGCCCCAGCATTTT
V gene: TRBV12-5
clone size: -
CDR3 length: 20
D gene: TRBD1
J gene: TRBJ1-5

CDR3 protein: CASQGTGWSYEQYF
CDR3 DNA: TGCGCCAGCCAGGGGACAGGGTGGTCCTACGAGCAGTACTTC
V gene: TRBV5-1
clone size: once
CDR3 length: 14
D gene: TRBD1
J gene: TRBJ2-7

CDR3 protein: CASSLGRWTSGEETQYF
CDR3 DNA: TGTGCCAGCAGCTTAGGCCGATGGACTAGCGGGGAAGAGACCCAGTACTTC
V gene: TRBV11-2
clone size: -
CDR3 length: 17
D gene: TRBD2
J gene: TRBJ2-5

CDR3 protein: CASSPEDRARGSGNTIYF
CDR3 DNA: TGTGCCAGTAGTCCTGAGGACAGGGCGCGAGGGAGTGGAAACACCATATATTTT
V gene: TRBV19
clone size: -
CDR3 length: 18
D gene: TRBD1
J gene: TRBJ1-3

CDR3 protein: CATSDSGTGSSNTEAFF
CDR3 DNA: TGTGCCACCAGTGATTCCGGGACAGGGAGCTCGAACACTGAAGCTTTCTTT
V gene: TRBV24-1
clone size: -
CDR3 length: 17
D gene: TRBD1
J gene: TRBJ1-1

CDR3 protein: CASSEVHRSGANVLTF
CDR3 DNA: TGTGCCAGCAGTGAAGTACACCGCTCTGGGGCCAACGTCCTGACTTTC
V gene: TRBV6-1
clone size: once
CDR3 length: 16
D gene: -
J gene: TRBJ2-6

CDR3 protein: CASSLDSYNSPLHF
CDR3 DNA: TGTGCCAGCAGTCTCGACAGCTATAATTCACCCCTCCACTTT
V gene: TRBV27
clone size: -
CDR3 length: 14
D gene: -
J gene: TRBJ1-6

CDR3 protein: CASSVGGDGTDTQYF
CDR3 DNA: TGCGCCAGCAGTGTCGGCGGCGACGGCACAGATACGCAGTATTTT
V gene: TRBV10-2
clone size: few
CDR3 length: 15
D gene: -
J gene: TRBJ2-3

CDR3 protein: CASSPPLWGYTF
CDR3 DNA: TGTGCCAGCAGCCCTCCACTATGGGGCTACACCTTC
V gene: TRBV7-9
clone size: -
CDR3 length: 12
D gene: -
J gene: TRBJ1-2

CDR3 protein: CARSFGGEYGYTF
CDR3 DNA: TGTGCCAGAAGCTTTGGGGGGGAGTATGGCTACACCTTC
V gene: TRBV5-3
clone size: -
CDR3 length: 13
D gene: -
J gene: TRBJ1-2

CDR3 protein: CASSVDPLGSGGTDTQYF
CDR3 DNA: TGTGCCAGCAGCGTAGACCCCCTGGGTAGCGGCGGAACAGATACGCAGTATTTT
V gene: TRBV9
clone size: -
CDR3 length: 18
D gene: -
J gene: TRBJ2-3

CDR3 protein: CATGGDTDTQYF
CDR3 DNA: TGTGCCACCGGGGGGGACACAGATACGCAGTATTTT
V gene: TRBV24-1
clone size: once
CDR3 length: 12
D gene: TRBD2
J gene: TRBJ2-3

CDR3 protein: CASSLMTRTDYYEQYF
CDR3 DNA: TGTGCCAGCAGCTTGATGACGCGGACAGATTATTACGAGCAGTACTTC
V gene: TRBV5-6
clone size: few
CDR3 length: 16
D gene: -
J gene: TRBJ2-7

CDR3 protein: CASSLVAGQRTYF
CDR3 DNA: TGTGCCAGCAGCTTAGTTGCAGGGCAGAGGACATATTTT
V gene: TRBV11-2
clone size: -
CDR3 length: 13
D gene: -
J gene: TRBJ1-3

CDR3 protein: CATSSPPTARRATNYGYTF
CDR3 DNA: TGTGCCACCAGCTCCCCACCCACCGCGAGGCGGGCTACTAACTATGGCTACACCTTC
V gene: TRBV15
clone size: -
CDR3 length: 19
D gene: -
J gene: TRBJ1-2

CDR3 protein: CAISTRDQPQHF
CDR3 DNA: TGTGCCATCAGTACCAGGGATCAGCCCCAGCATTTT
V gene: TRBV10-3
clone size: -
CDR3 length: 12
D gene: -
J gene: TRBJ1-5

CDR3 protein: CSGQGARNTEAFF
CDR3 DNA: TGCAGCGGGCAGGGGGCGCGGAACACTGAAGCTTTCTTT
V gene: TRBV29-1
clone size: -
CDR3 length: 13
D gene: TRBD1
J gene: TRBJ1-1

CDR3 protein: CASTETGGRSGGYTF
CDR3 DNA: TGTGCCAGCACCGAAACCGGGGGAAGATCGGGAGGCTACACCTTC
V gene: TRBV6-5
clone size: once
CDR3 length: 15
D gene: -
J gene: TRBJ1-2

CDR3 protein: CASSAQQGSSYEQYF
CDR3 DNA: TGTGCCAGCAGCGCCCAACAGGGAAGCTCCTACGAGCAGTACTTC
V gene: TRBV9
clone size: -
CDR3 length: 15
D gene: -
J gene: TRBJ2-7

CDR3 protein: CASSLRRADSYEQYF
CDR3 DNA: TGTGCCAGCAGCTTAAGGAGGGCAGACTCCTACGAGCAGTACTTC
V gene: TRBV11-2
clone size: -
CDR3 length: 15
D gene: -
J gene: TRBJ2-7

CDR3 protein: CASRAGRFANYGYTF
CDR3 DNA: TGTGCCAGCAGGGCAGGGCGGTTTGCTAACTATGGCTACACCTTC
V gene: TRBV6-5
clone size: -
CDR3 length: 15
D gene: -
J gene: TRBJ1-2

CDR3 protein: CASSPWTGAISGANVLTF
CDR3 DNA: TGTGCCAGCAGCCCATGGACAGGGGCCATCTCTGGGGCCAACGTCCTGACTTTC
V gene: TRBV9
clone size: -
CDR3 length: 18
D gene: TRBD1
J gene: TRBJ2-6

CDR3 protein: CASSQAGQDAGAFF
CDR3 DNA: TGCGCCAGCAGCCAAGCGGGACAGGACGCCGGAGCTTTCTTT
V gene: TRBV4-1
clone size: once
CDR3 length: 14
D gene: TRBD1
J gene: TRBJ1-1

CDR3 protein: CASSPRTVGNYGYTF
CDR3 DNA: TGTGCCAGCTCACCACGGACAGTGGGGAACTATGGCTACACCTTC
V gene: TRBV18
clone size: -
CDR3 length: 15
D gene: -
J gene: TRBJ1-2

CDR3 protein: CASSLGPDGYTF
CDR3 DNA: TGTGCCAGCAGCTTAGGTCCCGATGGCTACACCTTC
V gene: TRBV7-9
clone size: -
CDR3 length: 12
D gene: -
J gene: TRBJ1-2

CDR3 protein: CASRGTTGQETQYF
CDR3 DNA: TGCGCCAGCAGGGGGACGACAGGGCAAGAGACCCAGTACTTC
V gene: TRBV5-1
clone size: -
CDR3 length: 14
D gene: TRBD1
J gene: TRBJ2-5

CDR3 protein: CASSFSVNGYTF
CDR3 DNA: TGTGCCAGCAGTTTTTCCGTTAATGGCTACACCTTC
V gene: TRBV12-3/TRBV12-4
clone size: few
CDR3 length: 12
D gene: -
J gene: TRBJ1-2

CDR3 protein: CASSPSDRPLYEQYF
CDR3 DNA: TGTGCCAGCTCACCATCCGACAGGCCCCTCTACGAGCAGTACTTC
V gene: TRBV18
clone size: once
CDR3 length: 15
D gene: -
J gene: TRBJ2-7

CDR3 protein: CASSLDTGPYGYTF
CDR3 DNA: TGTGCCAGCAGCTTAGATACAGGCCCCTATGGCTACACCTTC
V gene: TRBV11-2
clone size: -
CDR3 length: 14
D gene: -
J gene: TRBJ1-2

CDR3 protein: CASSPGQSGTQYF
CDR3 DNA: TGTGCCAGCAGCCCGGGACAGTCGGGTACGCAGTATTTT
V gene: TRBV9
clone size: -
CDR3 length: 13
D gene: TRBD1
J gene: TRBJ2-3

CDR3 protein: CASGLGQDYGYTF
CDR3 DNA: TGTGCTAGTGGTTTGGGGCAGGACTATGGCTACACCTTC
V gene: TRBV12-5
clone size: -
CDR3 length: 13
D gene: -
J gene: TRBJ1-2

CDR3 protein: CASSSAGYEKLFF
CDR3 DNA: TGTGCCAGCAGTTCCGCCGGGTATGAAAAACTGTTTTTT
V gene: TRBV27
clone size: -
CDR3 length: 13
D gene: -
J gene: TRBJ1-4

CDR3 protein: CASSFGSGSYEQYF
CDR3 DNA: TGTGCCAGCAGCTTTGGCTCGGGATCCTACGAGCAGTACTTC
V gene: TRBV11-1
clone size: -
CDR3 length: 14
D gene: -
J gene: TRBJ2-7

CDR3 protein: CASSGVERQIGETQYF
CDR3 DNA: TGCGCCAGCAGTGGGGTAGAACGACAAATAGGAGAGACCCAGTACTTC
V gene: TRBV10-2
clone size: once
CDR3 length: 16
D gene: -
J gene: TRBJ2-5

CDR3 protein: CASSWTGGPTNEKLFF
CDR3 DNA: TGTGCCAGCAGCTGGACAGGGGGCCCAACTAATGAAAAACTGTTTTTT
V gene: TRBV7-8
clone size: -
CDR3 length: 16
D gene: TRBD1
J gene: TRBJ1-4